A single T cell receptor (beta chain) is shown here with its context. The sample comes from a study of blood T cell repertoires in COVID-19. Overall study: Both acute and convalescent COVID-19 samples were obtained from the United States, Italy and Spain. T cells, B-cell-depleted T cells, or PBMCs provided the cDNA or gDNA that served as material.

In the authors' workflow: Estimation of nucleated cell counts relied on the amplification of reference gene primers. Profiled with immunoSEQ multiplex PCR; TCRdb holds only in-frame clones, not every one. V and J calls and clone size come straight from that table; D and trimming were deduced from the DNA. The sample has 150,000 to 200,000 clones, 82% seen once; the top ten hold about 7.7%. Seattle patients were enrolled while actively infected and followed longitudinally. V lost 5 bases and J lost 6, with 16 bases in between. Germline V gene data show CDR1 as LNHDA and CDR2 as SQIVND (reference sequence). The length of the CDR3 is 14 residues.

Sequencing input: peripheral blood. The chain has TRBV19 and TRBJ1-2; D not resolved. This clonotype originated in a woman between 35 and 50 years old with COVID-19, enrolled during active disease. The CDR3 bases are TGTGCCAGTAGTTCGCGGTTAGGCCCCGATGGCTACACCTTC. Encoded protein: CASSSRLGPDGYTF.